The 5 T cell receptor beta chains reported below all come from one sample, sequenced in a study of blood T cell repertoires in COVID-19. This table comes from immunoSEQ multiplex PCR, and its TCRdb copy is limited to in-frame clones, with some not included. The sample holds 65,000 or so clones; over 80% are singletons and the top ten take roughly a tenth. Sequenced sample: peripheral blood. The receptors here all came from a man aged 25 to 40 with COVID-19, enrolled during active disease.

This sequence joins TRBV4-3 and TRBJ1-4, with no clear D. Germline CDR1 reads LGHNA; CDR2 reads YSLEER. Deletions cut 4 bases from V and 4 bases from J, with 16 bases between. There are 16 residues in the CDR3. The CDR3 spells CASSLYRGQSNEKLFF. DNA for the CDR3: TGCGCCAGCAGCCTCTATAGAGGGCAAAGTAATGAAAAACTGTTTTTT.

The chain couples TRBV7-2 to TRBJ2-7; 10 bases agree with TRBD2. Per the germline V gene, CDR1 is SGHTA and CDR2 is FQGNSA. The trim removed 7 bases at V and 5 bases at J, leaving 11 bases unmatched. The CDR3 is made up of 15 amino acids. The CDR3 coding sequence is TGTGCCAGCACCCAGGCTAGCGGGAGTGTCAACGAGCAGTACTTC. Protein sequence: CASTQASGSVNEQYF.

In DNA form, the CDR3 reads TGTGCCAGTAGTACGACTAGCATCGAGACCCAGTACTTC. Translation gives CASSTTSIETQYF. The gene calls are TRBV19 and TRBJ2-5, with 7 positions matching TRBD2. V lost 4 bases and J lost 5; bases outside the gene matches: 4. CDR3 size: 13 residues. Germline lookup yields CDR1 LNHDA and CDR2 SQIVND (reference sequence).

This clone was observed a single time. The chain couples TRBV28 to TRBJ2-7; D remains ambiguous. V gave up 7 bases and J gave up 1 base, with 8 bases separating them. CDR1 and CDR2 (germline): MDHEN, SYDVKM. There are 12 residues in the CDR3. The CDR3 reads CASNADSYEQYF. For the CDR3, the DNA is TGTGCCAGCAATGCGGATTCCTACGAGCAGTACTTC.

The rearrangement links TRBV29-1 to TRBJ2-1, with 7 bases aligning to TRBD2. Germline CDR1 SQVTM, CDR2 ANQGSEA. Germline trimming cut 4 bases from V and 4 bases from J; bases unmatched to any gene: 7. There are 14 residues in the CDR3. This CDR3 reads CSVVYSGLYNEQFF. CDR3 bases: TGCAGCGTTGTTTATAGCGGGCTTTACAATGAGCAGTTCTTC.